Sequencing of this T cell receptor beta chain was carried out in a study of OX40 agonist ivuxolimab in advanced cancers. Study background: Around 40% of patients had received prior checkpoint inhibitor therapy.

Note on this clone: Its antigen is not known.

Findings and caveats of the study: Certain nonresponders additionally had low normalized T-cell clonal expansion.

Libraries were prepared by immunoSEQ multiplex PCR; TCRdb keeps only in-frame clonotypes and omits some of them. The sample lists more than 50,000 clones; roughly 87% were seen once. The CDR3 consists of 12 residues. CDR1 and CDR2 (germline): SGHAT, FQNNGV. V was pared by 5 bases and J by 10 bases, with 9 bases between. The specimen comprised CD4+ or CD8+ T cells sorted from blood, sampled in a trial of the OX40 agonist ivuxolimab. The chain joins TRBV11-2 to TRBJ1-6; a weak D match, TRBD1 (6 bases). The sequence was obtained from an adult with an advanced solid tumor such as melanoma, head and neck, liver or kidney cancer. CDR3 DNA sequence: TGTGCCAGCAGCCCAACAGGGTCACCCCTCCACTTT. Its protein is CASSPTGSPLHF.